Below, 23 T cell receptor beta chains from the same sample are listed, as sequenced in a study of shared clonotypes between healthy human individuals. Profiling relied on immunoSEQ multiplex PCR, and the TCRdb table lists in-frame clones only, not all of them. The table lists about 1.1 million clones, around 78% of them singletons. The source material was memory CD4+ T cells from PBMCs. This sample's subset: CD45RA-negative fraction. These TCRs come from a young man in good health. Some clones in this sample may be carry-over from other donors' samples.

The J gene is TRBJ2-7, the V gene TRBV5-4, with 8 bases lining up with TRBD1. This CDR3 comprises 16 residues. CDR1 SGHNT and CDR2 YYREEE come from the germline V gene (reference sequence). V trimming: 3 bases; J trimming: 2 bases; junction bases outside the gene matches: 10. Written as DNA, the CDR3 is TGTGCCAGCAGCTGGAATGCCCGGGGACAGGCCTACGAGCAGTACTTC. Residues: CASSWNARGQAYEQYF.

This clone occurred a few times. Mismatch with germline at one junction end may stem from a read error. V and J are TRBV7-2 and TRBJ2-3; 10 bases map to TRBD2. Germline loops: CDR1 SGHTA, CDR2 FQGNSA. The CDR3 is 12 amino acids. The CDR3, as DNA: TGTGCCAGCAGCTTAGCCAGCGGGAGGGAGCATTTT. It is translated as CASSLASGREHF.

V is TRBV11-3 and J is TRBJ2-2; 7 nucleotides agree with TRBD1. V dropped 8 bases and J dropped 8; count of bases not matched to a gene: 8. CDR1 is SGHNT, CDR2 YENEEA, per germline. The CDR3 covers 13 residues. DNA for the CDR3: TGTGCCAGCCATTCAGGGGGAGAAGGGGAGCTGTTTTTT. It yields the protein CASHSGGEGELFF.

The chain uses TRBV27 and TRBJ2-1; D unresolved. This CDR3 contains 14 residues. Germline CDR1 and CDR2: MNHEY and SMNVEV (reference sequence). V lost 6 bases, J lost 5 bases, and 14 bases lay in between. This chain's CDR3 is CASRKTATDNEQFF. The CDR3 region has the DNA TGTGCCAGCAGAAAAACAGCAACTGACAATGAGCAGTTCTTC.

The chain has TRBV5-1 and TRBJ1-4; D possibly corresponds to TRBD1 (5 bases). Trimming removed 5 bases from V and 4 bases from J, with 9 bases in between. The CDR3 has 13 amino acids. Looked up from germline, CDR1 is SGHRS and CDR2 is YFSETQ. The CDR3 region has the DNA TGCGCCAGCAGTAGGGACTTTAATGAAAAACTGTTTTTT. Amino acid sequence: CASSRDFNEKLFF.

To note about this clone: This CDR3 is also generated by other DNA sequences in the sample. In DNA form, the CDR3 reads TGTGCCAGCAGTGCCTCAACAGGGGGCACTGAAGCTTTCTTT. Protein: CASSASTGGTEAFF. The rearrangement joins TRBV2 to TRBJ1-1; 8 nucleotides align to TRBD1. V was pared by 4 bases and J by 4 bases, with 5 bases of the junction left unmatched. From germline, CDR1 is SNHLY and CDR2 FYNNEI. This CDR3 has 14 residues. Full variable domain (remainder filled in from reference TRBV2 and TRBJ1-1): EPEVTQTPSHQVTQMGQEVILRCVPISNHLYFYWYRQILGQKVEFLVSFYNNEISEKSEIFDDQFSVERPDGSNFTLKIRSTKLEDSAMYFCASSASTGGTEAFFGQGTRLTVV.

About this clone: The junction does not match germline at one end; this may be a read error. CDR3 DNA: TGTGCCAGCAGGTTGGCAGCGGCTGGGGAGACCCAGTACTTC. Its protein product is CASRLAAAGETQYF. The chain uses TRBV5-4 and TRBJ2-5; a weak D match, TRBD2 (5 bases). Looked up from germline, CDR1 is SGHNT and CDR2 is YYREEE (reference sequence). The CDR3 totals 14 residues. Filled out from reference TRBV5-4 and TRBJ2-5, the complete variable domain reads ETGVTQSPTHLIKTRGQQVTLRCSSQSGHNTVSWYQQALGQGPQFIFQYYREEENGRGNFPPRFSGLQFPNYSSELNVNALELDDSALYLCASRLAAAGETQYFGPGTRLLVL.

CDR3 residues: CASSLAGLGYNEQFF. The DNA for the CDR3 is TGTGCCAGCAGCTTAGCGGGACTAGGTTACAATGAGCAGTTCTTC. The J gene is TRBJ2-1, the V gene TRBV28, with 8 bases that match TRBD2. The CDR3 spans 15 residues. V lost 6 bases and J lost 4; bases outside the gene matches: 8. Germline V gives CDR1 MDHEN, CDR2 SYDVKM.

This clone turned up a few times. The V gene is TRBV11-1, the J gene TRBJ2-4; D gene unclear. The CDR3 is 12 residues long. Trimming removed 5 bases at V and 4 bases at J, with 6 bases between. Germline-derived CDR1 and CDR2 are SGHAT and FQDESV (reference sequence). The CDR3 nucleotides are TGTGCCAGCAGCCGGTCTAAAAACATTCAGTACTTC. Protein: CASSRSKNIQYF.

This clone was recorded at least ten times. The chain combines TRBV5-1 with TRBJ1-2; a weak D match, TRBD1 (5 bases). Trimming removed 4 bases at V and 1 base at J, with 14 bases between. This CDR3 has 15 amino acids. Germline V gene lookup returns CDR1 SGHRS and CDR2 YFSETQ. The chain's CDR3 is CASSPNPTVNYGYTF. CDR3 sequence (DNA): TGCGCCAGCAGCCCTAACCCGACAGTTAACTATGGCTACACCTTC.

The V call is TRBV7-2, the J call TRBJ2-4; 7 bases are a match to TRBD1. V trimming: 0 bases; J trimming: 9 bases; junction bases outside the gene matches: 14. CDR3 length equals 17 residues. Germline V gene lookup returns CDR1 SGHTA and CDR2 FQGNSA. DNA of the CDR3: TGTGCCAGCAGCTTAGCATCCGGTGAGGGGGCATTGGGCATTCAGTACTTC. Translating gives CASSLASGEGALGIQYF.

CDR3 loop: CASSSGGRTDTQYF. In nucleotides, the CDR3 is TGTGCCAGCAGTTCGGGGGGCCGCACAGATACGCAGTATTTT. The genes are TRBV28 and TRBJ2-3; a weak D match, TRBD2 (7 bases). From germline, CDR1 is MDHEN and CDR2 SYDVKM. V was pared by 4 bases and J by 1 base, with 9 bases between. The length of the CDR3 is 14 residues.

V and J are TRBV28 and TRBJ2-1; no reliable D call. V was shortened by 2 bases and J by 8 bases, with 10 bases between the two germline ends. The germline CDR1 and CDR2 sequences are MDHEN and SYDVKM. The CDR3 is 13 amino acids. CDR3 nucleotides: TGTGCCAGCAGTTTAGGGCTGGGCGATGAGCAGTTCTTC. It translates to CASSLGLGDEQFF.

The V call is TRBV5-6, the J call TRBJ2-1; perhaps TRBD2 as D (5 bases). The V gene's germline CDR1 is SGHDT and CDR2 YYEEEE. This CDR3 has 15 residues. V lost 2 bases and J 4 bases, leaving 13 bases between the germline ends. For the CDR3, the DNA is TGTGCCAGCAGCTTTTCGGTAGCGCAGTACAATGAGCAGTTCTTC. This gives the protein CASSFSVAQYNEQFF.

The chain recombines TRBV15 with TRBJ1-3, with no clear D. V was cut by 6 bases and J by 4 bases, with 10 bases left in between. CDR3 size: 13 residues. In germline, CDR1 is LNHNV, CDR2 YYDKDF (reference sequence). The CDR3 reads CATRVLGGNTIYF. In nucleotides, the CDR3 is TGTGCCACCAGGGTTTTGGGAGGAAACACCATATATTTT. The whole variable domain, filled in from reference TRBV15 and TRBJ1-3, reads DAMVIQNPRYQVTQFGKPVTLSCSQTLNHNVMYWYQQKSSQAPKLLFHYYDKDFNNEADTPDNFQSRRPNTSFCFLDIRSPGLGDTAMYLCATRVLGGNTIYFGEGSWLTVV.

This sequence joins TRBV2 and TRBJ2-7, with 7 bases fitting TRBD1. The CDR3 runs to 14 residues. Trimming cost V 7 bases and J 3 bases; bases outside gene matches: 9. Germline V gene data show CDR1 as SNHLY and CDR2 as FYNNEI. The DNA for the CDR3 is TGTGCCAGCACTTTGGCAGGGGGAGTCTACGAGCAGTACTTC. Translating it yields CASTLAGGVYEQYF. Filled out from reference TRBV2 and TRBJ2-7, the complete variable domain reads EPEVTQTPSHQVTQMGQEVILRCVPISNHLYFYWYRQILGQKVEFLVSFYNNEISEKSEIFDDQFSVERPDGSNFTLKIRSTKLEDSAMYFCASTLAGGVYEQYFGPGTRLTVT.

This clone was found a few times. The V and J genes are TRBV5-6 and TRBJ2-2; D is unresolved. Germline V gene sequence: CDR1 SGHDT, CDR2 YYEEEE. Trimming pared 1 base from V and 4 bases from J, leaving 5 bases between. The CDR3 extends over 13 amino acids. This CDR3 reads CASSLWVTGELFF. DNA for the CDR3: TGTGCCAGCAGCTTGTGGGTCACCGGGGAGCTGTTTTTT.

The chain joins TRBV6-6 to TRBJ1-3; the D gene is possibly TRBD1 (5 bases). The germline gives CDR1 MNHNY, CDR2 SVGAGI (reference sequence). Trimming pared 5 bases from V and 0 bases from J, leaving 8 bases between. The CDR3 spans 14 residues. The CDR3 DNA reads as TGTGCCAGCAGTCCAGACAGCTCTGGAAACACCATATATTTT. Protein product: CASSPDSSGNTIYF.

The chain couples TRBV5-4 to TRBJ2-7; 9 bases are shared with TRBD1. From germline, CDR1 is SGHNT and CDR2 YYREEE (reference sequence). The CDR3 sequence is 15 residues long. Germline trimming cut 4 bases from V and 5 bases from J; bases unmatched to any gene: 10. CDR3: CASSQGPGQGDEQYF. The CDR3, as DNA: TGTGCCAGCAGCCAAGGGCCGGGACAGGGTGACGAGCAGTACTTC.

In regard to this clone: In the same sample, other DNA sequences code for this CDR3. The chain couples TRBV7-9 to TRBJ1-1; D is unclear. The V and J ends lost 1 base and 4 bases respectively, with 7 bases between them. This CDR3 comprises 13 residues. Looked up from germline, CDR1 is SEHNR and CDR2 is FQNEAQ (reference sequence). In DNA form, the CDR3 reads TGTGCCAGCAGCTTAGAAGGGAGCACTGAAGCTTTCTTT. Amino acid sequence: CASSLEGSTEAFF.

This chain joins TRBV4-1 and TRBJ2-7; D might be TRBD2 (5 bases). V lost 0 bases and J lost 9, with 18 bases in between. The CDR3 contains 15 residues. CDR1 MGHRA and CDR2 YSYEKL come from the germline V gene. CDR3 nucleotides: TGCGCCAGCAGCCAAGATGGCAGACAAACAGAGGGGCAGTACTTC. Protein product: CASSQDGRQTEGQYF.

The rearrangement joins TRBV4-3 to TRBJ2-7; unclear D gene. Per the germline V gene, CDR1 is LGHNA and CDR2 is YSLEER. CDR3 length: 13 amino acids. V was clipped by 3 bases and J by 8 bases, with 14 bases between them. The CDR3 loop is CASSQDIGAKQYF. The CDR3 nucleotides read TGCGCCAGCAGCCAGGATATAGGTGCGAAGCAGTACTTC.

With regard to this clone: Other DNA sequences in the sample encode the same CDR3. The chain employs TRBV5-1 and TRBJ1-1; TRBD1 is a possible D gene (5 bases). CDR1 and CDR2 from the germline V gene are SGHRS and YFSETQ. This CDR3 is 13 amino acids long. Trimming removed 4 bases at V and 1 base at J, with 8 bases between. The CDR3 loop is CASSLQGNTEAFF. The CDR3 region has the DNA TGCGCCAGCAGCCTTCAGGGGAACACTGAAGCTTTCTTT.